The 13 T cell receptor beta chains in this list originate from one sample, sequenced in a study of CD8+ T cells in alopecia areata. Reverse transcription of extracted RNA yielded cDNA, which provided the sequencing template. The protocol was immunoSEQ multiplex PCR, while the TCRdb copy is restricted to in-frame clones and leaves out a portion. The sample carries roughly 200,000 clones, about 40% recorded once. Treatment here: oral pan-JAK inhibitor, 5-10 mg twice daily. Sequencing used CD4+ T cells sorted from blood, obtained at approximately week 37, from a patient treated with tofacitinib. The receptor set was obtained from a human donor with alopecia areata.

This clone came up a few times. The genes are TRBV6-5 and TRBJ2-7; D is possibly TRBD1 (6 bases). From germline, CDR1 is MNHEY and CDR2 SVGAGI. Trimming shortened V by 2 bases and J by 8 bases, and 13 bases separated the two germline ends. The CDR3 loop spans 13 amino acids. Written as DNA, the CDR3 is TGTGCCAGCAGTTACGGCTCAGGGGACAAGCAGTACTTC. This codes for CASSYGSGDKQYF.

The CDR3 DNA reads TGCAGCGTTGAAGGTGGGGGGGCGCGTTACAATGAGCAGTTCTTC. This translates into CSVEGGGARYNEQFF. V gene TRBV29-1 combines with J gene TRBJ2-1; a weak D match, TRBD2 (7 bases). Germline CDR1 reads SQVTM; CDR2 reads ANQGSEA. This CDR3 is 15 amino acids long. Trimming cost V 1 base and J 4 bases, with 14 bases left between them.

This clone was detected a few times. The rearrangement uses TRBV29-1 and TRBJ2-1; D might be TRBD2 (5 bases). The CDR3 is made up of 14 amino acids. Germline V lookup: CDR1 SQVTM, CDR2 ANQGSEA. Deletions cut 8 bases from V and 8 bases from J, with 22 bases between. The CDR3 DNA sequence: TGCAGCCCAAAAAGACTACTATTACAAGATGAGCAGTTCTTC. Its translation is CSPKRLLLQDEQFF.

This clone was counted a few times. V and J are TRBV29-1 and TRBJ2-6; 13 bases map to TRBD2. Germline CDR1 and CDR2: SQVTM and ANQGSEA. The CDR3 contains 17 residues. J was trimmed by 0 bases and V by 7 bases; bases with no gene match: 6. The CDR3 region has the DNA TGCAGCGCGAAACTAGCGGGAGGGCCCTCTGGGGCCAACGTCCTGACTTTC. It translates to CSAKLAGGPSGANVLTF. Full variable domain (missing parts from reference TRBV29-1 and TRBJ2-6): SAVISQKPSRDICQRGTSLTIQCQVDSQVTMMFWYRQQPGQSLTLIATANQGSEATYESGFVIDKFPISRPNLTFSTLTVSNMSPEDSSIYLCSAKLAGGPSGANVLTFGAGSRLTVL.

This clone has more than one count but fewer than ten. V usage is TRBV30 and J usage is TRBJ1-3, with D possibly being TRBD1 (6 bases). The V gene lost 0 bases and the J gene lost 4 bases, with 10 bases spanning the gap. CDR1 is GTSNPN, CDR2 SVGIG, per germline (reference sequence). This CDR3 is built from 14 residues. CDR3 sequence (DNA): TGTGCCTGGAGTGTTACAGGGTGGGGAAACACCATATATTTT. It yields the protein CAWSVTGWGNTIYF.

CDR3 sequence: CASSLKGTAKQYF. The CDR3, as DNA: TGTGCCAGCAGCTTAAAAGGGACAGCAAAGCAGTACTTC. The chain links TRBV7-8 to TRBJ2-7, with 7 bases fitting TRBD1. The germline V gene has CDR1 SGHVS and CDR2 FQNEAQ. This CDR3 has 13 amino acids. V was clipped by 2 bases and J by 8 bases; unmatched bases: 6.

This clone was found a few times. The chain combines TRBV29-1 with TRBJ2-5, with D possibly TRBD2 on 5 matching bases. Germline loops: CDR1 SQVTM, CDR2 ANQGSEA. V lost 4 bases and J 0 bases, leaving 18 bases between the germline ends. The CDR3 contains 16 residues. The chain's CDR3 is CSVAASRLTYQETQYF. The CDR3 bases are TGCAGCGTTGCGGCATCGCGACTAACGTACCAAGAGACCCAGTACTTC.

This chain links TRBV29-1 with TRBJ2-1; the D gene is possibly TRBD1 (8 bases). Trimming pared 7 bases from V and 0 bases from J, leaving 16 bases between. The CDR3 has 15 amino acids. Germline CDR1 SQVTM, CDR2 ANQGSEA. The CDR3: CSGNRGGSSYNEQFF. Here the CDR3 DNA reads TGCAGCGGCAACAGGGGGGGAAGCTCCTACAATGAGCAGTTCTTC.

This chain joins TRBV14 and TRBJ2-4, with 7 positions matching TRBD1. The CDR3 spans 13 residues. The germline V gene has CDR1 SGHDN and CDR2 FVKESK. V was pared by 4 bases and J by 9 bases, with 6 bases of the junction left unmatched. The DNA for the CDR3 is TGTGCCAGCAGCCTAACAGGGGTGGGCATTCAGTACTTC. Translating gives CASSLTGVGIQYF.

J is TRBJ2-7 and V is TRBV30, with D possibly being TRBD1 or TRBD2 (5 bases each). CDR1 is GTSNPN and CDR2 is SVGIG in the germline V gene (reference sequence). The V end lost 7 bases, the J end lost 0 bases, and 7 bases lay between the germline ends. The CDR3 sequence is 11 residues long. The CDR3: CAFGGSYEQYF. DNA for the CDR3: TGTGCCTTTGGGGGCTCCTACGAGCAGTACTTC.

The chain carries TRBV6-6 and TRBJ2-1, with 7 bases that match TRBD2. This CDR3 has 13 residues. V was clipped by 6 bases and J by 6 bases; unmatched bases: 5. CDR1 and CDR2 from the germline V gene are MNHNY and SVGAGI (reference sequence). The CDR3: CASSWGGSNEQFF. Written as DNA, the CDR3 is TGTGCCAGCAGCTGGGGGGGATCCAATGAGCAGTTCTTC.

This chain connects TRBV12-5 to TRBJ2-5; no clear D. The CDR3 totals 12 residues. Germline CDR1 reads LGHNT; CDR2 reads FRNRAP. With 5 bases removed from V and 7 bases from J, the gap between germline ends came to 11 bases. CDR3 amino acids: CASGVDGATQYF. CDR3 nucleotide sequence: TGTGCTAGTGGTGTGGACGGAGCGACCCAGTACTTC. Using reference TRBV12-5 and TRBJ2-5 for the parts outside the CDR3, the full variable domain is DARVTQTPRHKVTEMGQEVTMRCQPILGHNTVFWYRQTMMQGLELLAYFRNRAPLDDSGMPKDRFSAEMPDATLATLKIQPSEPRDSAVYFCASGVDGATQYFGPGTRLLVL.

The rearrangement links TRBV5-1 to TRBJ2-1; 13 bases are a match to TRBD2. The trim removed 4 bases at V and 6 bases at J, leaving 4 bases unmatched. Germline lookup yields CDR1 SGHRS and CDR2 YFSETQ. The CDR3 has 15 amino acids. The DNA for the CDR3 is TGCGCCAGCAGCGTGGGACTAGCGGGAACCAATGAGCAGTTCTTC. Encoded protein: CASSVGLAGTNEQFF.